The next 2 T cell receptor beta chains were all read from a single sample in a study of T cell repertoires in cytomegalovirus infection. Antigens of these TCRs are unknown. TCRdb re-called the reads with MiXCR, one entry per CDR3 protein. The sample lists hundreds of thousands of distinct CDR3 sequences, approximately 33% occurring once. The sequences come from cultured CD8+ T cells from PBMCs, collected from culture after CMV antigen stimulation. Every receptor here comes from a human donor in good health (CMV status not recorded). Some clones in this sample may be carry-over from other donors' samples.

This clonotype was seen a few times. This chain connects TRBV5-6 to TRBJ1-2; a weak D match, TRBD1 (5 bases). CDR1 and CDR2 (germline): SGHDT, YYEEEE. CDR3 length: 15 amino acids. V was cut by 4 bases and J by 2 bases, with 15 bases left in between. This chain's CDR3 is CASSLVQDLNYGYTF. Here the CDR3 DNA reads TGTGCCAGCAGCCTCGTACAGGACCTCAACTATGGCTACACCTTC.

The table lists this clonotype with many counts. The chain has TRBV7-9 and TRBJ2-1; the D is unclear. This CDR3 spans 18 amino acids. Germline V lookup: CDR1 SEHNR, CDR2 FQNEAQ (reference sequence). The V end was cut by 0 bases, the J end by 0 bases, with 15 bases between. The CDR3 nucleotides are TGTGCCAGCAGCTTAGCGCTAGGACGCCAGAGCTCCTACAATGAGCAGTTCTTC. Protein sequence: CASSLALGRQSSYNEQFF.